This entry features one T cell receptor (beta chain) sequence. The target antigen is unknown. The sample comes from a study of CD8 T cells in ankylosing spondylitis. Study conclusions and caveats: A TCR beta motif of eight or nine highly homologous variants seemed to mark ankylosing spondylitis blood. Disease-associated clones were CD8+ and fairly uncommon in peripheral blood.

CDR1 SNHLY and CDR2 FYNNEI come from the germline V gene. V gave up 5 bases and J gave up 0 bases, with 4 bases separating them. The CDR3 contains 13 residues. TCRdb re-derived calls from the 5' RACE reads in MiXCR, one entry per CDR3 protein. The sample holds over 400,000 distinct CDR3 sequences, about 25% seen once. This TCR was recovered from a male donor with ankylosing spondylitis. The chain joins TRBV2 to TRBJ2-2; the D is unclear. Specimen: blood, either unsorted or a sorted T cell fraction (not recorded which). The CDR3 region has the DNA TGTGCCAGCAGTTGGGCGAACACCGGGGAGCTGTTTTTT. Residues: CASSWANTGELFF.